This record concerns one TCR beta chain sequence. It lacks a known antigen. No quality values exist for individual bases; no much larger clone is one base distant. This record belongs to a study of T cell responses to AZD1222 COVID-19 vaccine (dated by TCRdb to the early 2020s). In terms of the full investigation: TCR sequencing was performed for about 240 trial participants, of whom about 200 were given two doses of AZD1222 and 26 were given two doses of MenACWY control vaccine. Trial participants were enrolled by age into 18-55, 56-69 and 70-plus year subgroups, with about 150, 28 and 57 TCR-sequenced participants respectively. Broader findings and caveats from the paper: Epitopes outside the regions mutated in the B.1.351 and B.1.1.7 variants were reportedly recognized by nearly half of the unique spike-specific TCRs. The whole spike protein was spanned by vaccine-associated CD4 TCRs, and dominant responses were seen in regions 160-218 and 743-854. Participants were mostly white British and included more females than males, and it was suggested by the authors that clonal diversity may have been underestimated. Only six or seven AZD1222 recipients were SARS-CoV-2 seropositive at baseline, limiting conclusions about previously exposed vaccinees. The 56-69-year group was small, and its depth increase did not reach significance, likely because of low power. A significant rise in spike-specific TCR breadth and depth was observed after two AZD1222 doses relative to day 0 and relative to MenACWY recipients. Because no day 14 peak-response samples were available, repertoires were characterized only after the peak T cell response.

The CDR3 regions of human TCRbeta chains were subjected to immunosequencing. Turning to the authors' computational methods: TCRs in the repertoires were matched against a reference library of SARS-CoV-2-specific TCRs that had been generated with the MIRA antigen-specificity platform. Breadth was defined as the fraction of unique TCRs that were SARS-CoV-2-associated. Depth was defined as the fraction of total T cells that were SARS-CoV-2-associated. Using the MIRA data, each spike-specific TCR was assigned both to the spike region to which the TCR was reactive and to a CD4 or CD8 class. Log10-transformed breadth and depth values were compared by one-way ANOVA with Sidak's multiple comparisons tests. Here the immuneACCESS table is served through TCRdb, limited to in-frame sequences with V and J called. Missing clones are a known gap in these copies; in checked studies unresolved V genes cover under half, and the rest lacks a known reason. D and trimming come from the DNA, and the V and J calls and clone size come from that table. This sample comprises about 82,000 clones, around four fifths of them detected only once. The leading ten clones occupy 1.3% of the sample.

The intended sense of this specimen's time point label: about 28 days (+/-7) after the second vaccine dose. AZD1222 recipients given second doses at about 4 weeks or at about 12 weeks were pooled, since spike-specific TCR depth and breadth were not found to differ between the two schedules. Vaccinee samples came from UK trials COV001 and COV002, including a single-blind randomized controlled phase 2/3 trial of AZD1222 (ChAdOx1 nCoV-19) in healthy adults. For TCRbeta chain sequencing, PBMC samples were collected from trial participants at day 0 and at day 28 after the second dose. The origin of this receptor is an adult who received the AZD1222 COVID-19 vaccine. The sample was peripheral blood, taken 28 days after the second AZD1222 dose.

For the CDR3, the sequence is CASSTQTSSADTQYF. The DNA reads TGTGCCAGCAGCACACAGACTAGCAGCGCAGATACGCAGTATTTT. The chain links TRBV7-6 with TRBJ2-3, and TRBD2 aligns with 7 junction nucleotides. Ends trimmed: V by 5 bases, J by 4 bases; bases unmatched to a gene: 9. CDR1 is given as SGHVS and CDR2 as FNYEAQ, both from the germline V gene. Taken from cysteine to phenylalanine, the CDR3 has 15 residues. Only the CDR3 portion is preserved as DNA: 45 bases, with reading frame beginning at the first base. Supplemented by the reference TRBV7-6 and TRBJ2-3 proteins around the CDR3, the complete variable domain is GAGVSQSPRYKVTKRGQDVALRCDPISGHVSLYWYRQALGQGPEFLTYFNYEAQQDKSGLPNDRFSAERPEGSISTLTIQRTEQRDSAMYRCASSTQTSSADTQYFGPGTRLTVL.